The subject of this entry is one TCR beta chain. The entry originates in a study of blood T cell repertoires in COVID-19. As for the study in general: Samples came from the United States, Italy and Spain, spanning acute and convalescent COVID-19. In each case, the material was cDNA or gDNA derived from T cells, B-cell-depleted T cells, or PBMCs.

In the source study's methods: Reference gene primer amplification yielded estimated nucleated cell counts. Only in-frame clones appear in the TCRdb table, and some are missing; sequencing was by immunoSEQ multiplex PCR. V and J calls and clone size are as listed in that table; D and trimming were resolved from the DNA. The data show tens of thousands of clones, around four fifths seen once. Sequencing was carried out using peripheral blood. The receptor's source is a human donor in a cohort sampled during active COVID-19.

The CDR3 reads CASTRGRIGTSGQQTQYF. CDR3 nucleotides: TGTGCCAGCACCCGCGGGCGAATAGGGACTAGCGGTCAGCAGACCCAGTACTTC. The chain employs TRBV11-2 and TRBJ2-5; 11 bases align to TRBD2. From germline, CDR1 is SGHAT and CDR2 FQNNGV. The CDR3 sequence is 18 residues long. V dropped 7 bases and J dropped 6; count of bases not matched to a gene: 19.